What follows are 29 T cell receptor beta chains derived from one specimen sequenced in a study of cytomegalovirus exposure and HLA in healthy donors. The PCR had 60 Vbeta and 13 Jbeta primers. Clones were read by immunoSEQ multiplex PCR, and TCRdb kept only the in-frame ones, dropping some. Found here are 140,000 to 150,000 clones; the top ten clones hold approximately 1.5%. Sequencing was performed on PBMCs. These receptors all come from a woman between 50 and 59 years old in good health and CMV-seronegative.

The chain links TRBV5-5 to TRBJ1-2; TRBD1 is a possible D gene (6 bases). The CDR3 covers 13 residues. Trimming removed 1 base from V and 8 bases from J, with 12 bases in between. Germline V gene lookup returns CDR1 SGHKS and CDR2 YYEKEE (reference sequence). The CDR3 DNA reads TGTGCCAGCAGCTTGCAGGGGCGAGGCGGCTACACCTTC. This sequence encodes CASSLQGRGGYTF.

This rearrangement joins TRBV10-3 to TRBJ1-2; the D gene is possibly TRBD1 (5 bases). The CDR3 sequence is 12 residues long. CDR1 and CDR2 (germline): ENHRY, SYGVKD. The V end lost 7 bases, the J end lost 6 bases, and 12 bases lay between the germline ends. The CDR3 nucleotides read TGTGCCATCAACCAGGCGGGGGATGGCTACACCTTC. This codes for CAINQAGDGYTF.

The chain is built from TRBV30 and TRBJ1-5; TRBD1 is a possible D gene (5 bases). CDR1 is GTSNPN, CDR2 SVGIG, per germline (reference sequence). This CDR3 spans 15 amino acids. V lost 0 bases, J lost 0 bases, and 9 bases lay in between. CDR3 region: CAWSVGTHSNQPQHF. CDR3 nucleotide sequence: TGTGCCTGGAGTGTAGGGACTCATAGCAATCAGCCCCAGCATTTT.

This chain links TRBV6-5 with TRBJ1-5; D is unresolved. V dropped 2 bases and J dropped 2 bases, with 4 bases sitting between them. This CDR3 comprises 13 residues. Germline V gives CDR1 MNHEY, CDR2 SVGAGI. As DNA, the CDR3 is TGTGCCAGCAGTTACGGGCGCAATCAGCCCCAGCATTTT. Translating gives CASSYGRNQPQHF.

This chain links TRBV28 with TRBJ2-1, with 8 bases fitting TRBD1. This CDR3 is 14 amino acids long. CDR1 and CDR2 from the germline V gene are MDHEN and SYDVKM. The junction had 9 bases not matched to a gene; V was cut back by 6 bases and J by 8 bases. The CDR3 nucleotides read TGTGCCAGCAGGTCCACCAGGGGGCGAGATGAGCAGTTCTTC. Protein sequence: CASRSTRGRDEQFF.

In DNA, the CDR3 is TGTGCCAGCAGTGGGCGGAACAACAATGAGCAGTTCTTC. Translated: CASSGRNNNEQFF. V and J are TRBV25-1 and TRBJ2-1; D call uncertain. The ends were cut back, 4 bases at V and 5 bases at J, with 9 bases in the middle. This CDR3 is 13 amino acids long. Germline V lookup: CDR1 MGHDK, CDR2 SYGVNS.

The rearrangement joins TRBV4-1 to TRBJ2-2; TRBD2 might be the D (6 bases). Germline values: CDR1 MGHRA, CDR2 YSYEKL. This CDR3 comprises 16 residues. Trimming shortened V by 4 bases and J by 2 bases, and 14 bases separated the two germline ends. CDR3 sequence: CASSPGSGTNTGELFF. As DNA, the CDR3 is TGCGCCAGCAGCCCCGGGTCAGGGACTAACACCGGGGAGCTGTTTTTT.

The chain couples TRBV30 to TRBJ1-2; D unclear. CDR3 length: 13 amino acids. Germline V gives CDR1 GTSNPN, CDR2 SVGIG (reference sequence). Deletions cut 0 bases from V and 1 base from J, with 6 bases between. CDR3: CAWSVSVNYGYTF. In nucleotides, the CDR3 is TGTGCCTGGAGTGTGTCCGTTAACTATGGCTACACCTTC.

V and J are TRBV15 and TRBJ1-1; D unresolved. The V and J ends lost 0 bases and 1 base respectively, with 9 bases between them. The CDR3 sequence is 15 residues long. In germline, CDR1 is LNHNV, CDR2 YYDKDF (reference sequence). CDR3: CATSRDPRTNTEAFF. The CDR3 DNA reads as TGTGCCACCAGCAGAGATCCCAGAACGAACACTGAAGCTTTCTTT.

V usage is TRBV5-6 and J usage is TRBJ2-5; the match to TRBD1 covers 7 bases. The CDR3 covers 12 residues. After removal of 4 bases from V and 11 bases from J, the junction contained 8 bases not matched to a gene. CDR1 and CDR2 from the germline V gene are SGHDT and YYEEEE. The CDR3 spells CASSRDSPGQYF. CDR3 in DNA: TGTGCCAGCAGCCGGGACAGCCCTGGGCAGTACTTC.

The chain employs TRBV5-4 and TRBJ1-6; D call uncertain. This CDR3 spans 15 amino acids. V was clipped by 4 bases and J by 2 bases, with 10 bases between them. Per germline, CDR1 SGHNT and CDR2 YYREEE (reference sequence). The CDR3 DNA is TGTGCCAGCAGCCTGAAAGACACCTATAATTCACCCCTCCACTTT. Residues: CASSLKDTYNSPLHF.

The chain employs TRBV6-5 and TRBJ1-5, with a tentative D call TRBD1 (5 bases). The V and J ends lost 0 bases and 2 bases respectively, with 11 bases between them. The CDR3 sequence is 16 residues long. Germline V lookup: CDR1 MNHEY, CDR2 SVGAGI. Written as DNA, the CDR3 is TGTGCCAGCAGTTACTCAGGGGAAGTGGGCAATCAGCCCCAGCATTTT. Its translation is CASSYSGEVGNQPQHF.

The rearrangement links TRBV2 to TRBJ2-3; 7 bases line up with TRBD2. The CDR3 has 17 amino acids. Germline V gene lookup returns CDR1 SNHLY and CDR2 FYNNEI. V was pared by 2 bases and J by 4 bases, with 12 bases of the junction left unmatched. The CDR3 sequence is CASSELRLADGADTQYF. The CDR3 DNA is TGTGCCAGCAGTGAACTTCGGCTAGCGGATGGGGCAGATACGCAGTATTTT.

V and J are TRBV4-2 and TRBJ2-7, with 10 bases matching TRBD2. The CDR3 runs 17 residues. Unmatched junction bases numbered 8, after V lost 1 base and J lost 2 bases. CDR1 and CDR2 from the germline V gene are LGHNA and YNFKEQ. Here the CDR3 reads CASSQVLAGVSTYEQYF. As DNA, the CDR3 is TGTGCCAGCAGCCAAGTTCTAGCGGGGGTGTCGACCTACGAGCAGTACTTC.

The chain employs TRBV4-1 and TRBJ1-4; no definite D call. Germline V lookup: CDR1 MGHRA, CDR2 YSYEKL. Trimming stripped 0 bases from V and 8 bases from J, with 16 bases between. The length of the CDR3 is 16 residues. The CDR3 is CASSQDKAVTGEKLFF. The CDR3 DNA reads TGCGCCAGCAGCCAAGATAAGGCAGTTACGGGGGAAAAACTGTTTTTT.

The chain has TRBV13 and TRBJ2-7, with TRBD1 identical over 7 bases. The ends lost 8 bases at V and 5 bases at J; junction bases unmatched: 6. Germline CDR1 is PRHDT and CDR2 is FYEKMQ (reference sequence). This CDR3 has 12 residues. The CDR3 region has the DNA TGTGCCAGCGCCGACAGGGATCACGAGCAGTACTTC. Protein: CASADRDHEQYF.

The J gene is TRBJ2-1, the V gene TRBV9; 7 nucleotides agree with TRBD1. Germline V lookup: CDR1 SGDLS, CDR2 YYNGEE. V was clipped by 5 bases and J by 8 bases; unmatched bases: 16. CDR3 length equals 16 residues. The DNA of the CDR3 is TGTGCCAGCAGTGTTACAGGGGTTTTACTGTACGATGAGCAGTTCTTC. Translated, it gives CASSVTGVLLYDEQFF.

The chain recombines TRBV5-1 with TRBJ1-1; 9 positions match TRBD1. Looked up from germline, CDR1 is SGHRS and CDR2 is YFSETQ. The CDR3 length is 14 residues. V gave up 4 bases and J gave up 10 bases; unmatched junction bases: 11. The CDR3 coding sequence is TGCGCCAGCAGCCAGTCCCGGGACAGGGTCGGAGCTTTCTTT. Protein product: CASSQSRDRVGAFF. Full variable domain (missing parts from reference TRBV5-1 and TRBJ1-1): KAGVTQTPRYLIKTRGQQVTLSCSPISGHRSVSWYQQTPGQGLQFLFEYFSETQRNKGNFPGRFSGRQFSNSRSEMNVSTLELGDSALYLCASSQSRDRVGAFFGQGTRLTVV.

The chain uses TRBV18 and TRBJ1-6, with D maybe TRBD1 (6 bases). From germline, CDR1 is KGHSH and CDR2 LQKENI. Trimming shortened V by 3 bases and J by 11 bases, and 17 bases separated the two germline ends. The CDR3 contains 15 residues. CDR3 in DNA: TGTGCCAGCTCACCCCTCGAGGGGGTAGGAACACCCCTCCACTTT. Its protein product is CASSPLEGVGTPLHF.

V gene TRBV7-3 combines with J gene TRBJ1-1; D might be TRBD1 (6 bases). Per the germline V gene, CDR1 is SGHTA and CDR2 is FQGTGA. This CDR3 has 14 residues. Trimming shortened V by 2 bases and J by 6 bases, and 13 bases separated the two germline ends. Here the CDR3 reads CASSLSQGSSEAFF. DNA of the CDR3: TGTGCCAGCAGCTTATCGCAGGGGAGTTCTGAAGCTTTCTTT.

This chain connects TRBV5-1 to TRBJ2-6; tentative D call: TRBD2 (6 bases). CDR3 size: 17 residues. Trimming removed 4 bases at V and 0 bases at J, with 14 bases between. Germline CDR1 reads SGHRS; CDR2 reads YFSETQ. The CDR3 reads CASSGGRGSSGANVLTF. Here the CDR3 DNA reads TGCGCCAGCAGCGGGGGACGGGGGAGCTCTGGGGCCAACGTCCTGACTTTC.

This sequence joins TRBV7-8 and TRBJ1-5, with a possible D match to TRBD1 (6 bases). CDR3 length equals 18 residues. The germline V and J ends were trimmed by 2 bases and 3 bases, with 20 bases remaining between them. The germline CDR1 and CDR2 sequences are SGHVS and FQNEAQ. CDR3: CASSLRGTGTLDNQPQHF. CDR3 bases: TGTGCCAGCAGCTTAAGGGGTACAGGGACCCTAGACAATCAGCCCCAGCATTTT.

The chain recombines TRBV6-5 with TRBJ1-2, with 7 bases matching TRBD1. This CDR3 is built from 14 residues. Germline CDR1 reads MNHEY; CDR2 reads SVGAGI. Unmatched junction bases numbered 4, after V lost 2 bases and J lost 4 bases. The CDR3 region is CASSYAGTAYGYTF. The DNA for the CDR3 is TGTGCCAGCAGTTACGCCGGGACAGCCTATGGCTACACCTTC.

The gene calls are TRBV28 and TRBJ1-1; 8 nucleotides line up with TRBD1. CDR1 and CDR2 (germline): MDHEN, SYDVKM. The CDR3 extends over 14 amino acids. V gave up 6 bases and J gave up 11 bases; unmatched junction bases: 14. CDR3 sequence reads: CASSPIPGGLEAFF. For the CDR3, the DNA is TGTGCCAGCAGCCCGATCCCAGGGGGCTTGGAGGCTTTCTTT.

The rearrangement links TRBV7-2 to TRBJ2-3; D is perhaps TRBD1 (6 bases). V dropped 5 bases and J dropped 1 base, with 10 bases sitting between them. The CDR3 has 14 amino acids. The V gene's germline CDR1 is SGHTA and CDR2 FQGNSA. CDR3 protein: CASSVDRGTDTQYF. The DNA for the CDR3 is TGTGCCAGCAGCGTGGACAGAGGCACAGATACGCAGTATTTT.

CDR3 in amino acids: CASSVGVRETETQYF. CDR3 sequence (DNA): TGTGCCAGCAGCGTAGGGGTGAGGGAAACCGAGACCCAGTACTTC. The V call is TRBV9, the J call TRBJ2-5, with D possibly TRBD2 on 5 matching bases. Between the trimmed V and J ends, which lost 0 bases and 5 bases, there was a span of 14 bases. Germline V CDR1 and CDR2: SGDLS, YYNGEE. CDR3 length equals 15 residues.

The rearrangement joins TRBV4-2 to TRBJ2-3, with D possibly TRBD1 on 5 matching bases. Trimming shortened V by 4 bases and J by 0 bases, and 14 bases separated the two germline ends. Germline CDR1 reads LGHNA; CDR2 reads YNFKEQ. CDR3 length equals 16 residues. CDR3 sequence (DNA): TGTGCCAGCAGCCTTCTTGGGGCCCTGAGCACAGATACGCAGTATTTT. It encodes CASSLLGALSTDTQYF.

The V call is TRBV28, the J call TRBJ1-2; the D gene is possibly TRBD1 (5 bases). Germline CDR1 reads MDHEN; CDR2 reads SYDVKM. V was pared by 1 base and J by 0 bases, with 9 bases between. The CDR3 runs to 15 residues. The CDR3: CASSLSETANYGYTF. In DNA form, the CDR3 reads TGTGCCAGCAGTTTATCCGAGACAGCTAACTATGGCTACACCTTC.

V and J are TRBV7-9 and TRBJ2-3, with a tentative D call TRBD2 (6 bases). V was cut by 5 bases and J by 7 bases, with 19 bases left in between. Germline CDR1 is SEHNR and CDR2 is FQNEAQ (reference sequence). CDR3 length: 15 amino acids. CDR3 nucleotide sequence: TGTGCCAGCAGCATGGCTGGCGGGGTATGGTATACGCAGTATTTT. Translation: CASSMAGGVWYTQYF.